Listed here are 24 T cell receptor beta chains from one sample, sequenced in a study of cytomegalovirus exposure and HLA in healthy donors. Produced via immunoSEQ multiplex PCR; TCRdb's table is partial and in-frame only. The table records about 340,000 clones, roughly 90% of them present only once. Sequenced material: PBMCs. These receptors were collected from a woman younger than 35 in good health and CMV-seronegative.

In nucleotides, the CDR3 is TGTGCCAGCAGTTTATCTACAGACCCGAACACTGAAGCTTTCTTT. Translating gives CASSLSTDPNTEAFF. V usage is TRBV27 and J usage is TRBJ1-1; D remains ambiguous. The ends were cut back, 0 bases at V and 1 base at J, with 9 bases in the middle. This CDR3 is built from 15 residues. Germline V gives CDR1 MNHEY, CDR2 SMNVEV (reference sequence).

CDR3 in amino acids: CASSRGGAGDTDTQYF. The CDR3 coding sequence is TGCGCCAGCAGCCGAGGGGGGGCGGGGGACACAGATACGCAGTATTTT. The chain links TRBV4-3 to TRBJ2-3; D is possibly TRBD2 (7 bases). The CDR3 runs to 16 residues. V was pared by 4 bases and J by 2 bases, with 16 bases between. In germline, CDR1 is LGHNA, CDR2 YSLEER.

This clone was found once. The rearrangement uses TRBV2 and TRBJ2-1; 11 bases line up with TRBD2. This CDR3 spans 15 amino acids. Germline CDR1 is SNHLY and CDR2 is FYNNEI. V lost 0 bases and J lost 7; bases outside the gene matches: 2. The CDR3 coding sequence is TGTGCCAGCAGTGAAGCTAGCGGGAGGGGTAATGAGCAGTTCTTC. This sequence encodes CASSEASGRGNEQFF.

The chain has TRBV2 and TRBJ2-2; D gene ambiguous. CDR3 length equals 15 residues. Deletions cut 2 bases from V and 4 bases from J, with 11 bases between. The germline V gene encodes CDR1 SNHLY and CDR2 FYNNEI. CDR3 sequence (DNA): TGTGCCAGCAGTGAATTCCTAGAACTCACCGGGGAGCTGTTTTTT. Encoded protein: CASSEFLELTGELFF. Together with reference TRBV2 and TRBJ2-2, the CDR3 gives the full variable domain: EPEVTQTPSHQVTQMGQEVILRCVPISNHLYFYWYRQILGQKVEFLVSFYNNEISEKSEIFDDQFSVERPDGSNFTLKIRSTKLEDSAMYFCASSEFLELTGELFFGEGSRLTVL.

The rearrangement links TRBV4-2 to TRBJ1-3; D not certain. The V and J ends lost 1 base and 0 bases respectively, with 13 bases between them. CDR3 size: 17 residues. Germline CDR1 LGHNA, CDR2 YNFKEQ. In DNA form, the CDR3 reads TGTGCCAGCAGCCAAGCGCTACAGCAATACTCTGGAAACACCATATATTTT. Translation gives CASSQALQQYSGNTIYF.

V and J are TRBV6-5 and TRBJ2-7; no clear D. Germline V lookup: CDR1 MNHEY, CDR2 SVGAGI. The CDR3 covers 13 residues. Trimming stripped 8 bases from V and 1 base from J, with 12 bases between. The CDR3 DNA is TGTGCCAGCGCTAGAACACGGTCCTACGAGCAGTACTTC. Encoded protein: CASARTRSYEQYF.

This chain connects TRBV7-6 to TRBJ2-6; weak D call: TRBD2 (6 bases). The length of the CDR3 is 15 residues. Trimming took off 7 bases at V and 2 bases at J, with 12 bases between the two ends. Per germline, CDR1 SGHVS and CDR2 FNYEAQ. CDR3 protein: CASTAEGPGANVLTF. The CDR3 nucleotides read TGTGCCAGCACCGCGGAGGGGCCTGGGGCCAACGTCCTGACTTTC. The whole variable domain, filled in from reference TRBV7-6 and TRBJ2-6, reads GAGVSQSPRYKVTKRGQDVALRCDPISGHVSLYWYRQALGQGPEFLTYFNYEAQQDKSGLPNDRFSAERPEGSISTLTIQRTEQRDSAMYRCASTAEGPGANVLTFGAGSRLTVL.

The chain couples TRBV4-3 to TRBJ1-4; D possibly corresponds to TRBD1 (6 bases). The germline V and J ends were trimmed by 3 bases and 8 bases, with 16 bases remaining between them. Germline V CDR1 and CDR2: LGHNA, YSLEER. The CDR3 spans 15 residues. This chain's CDR3 is CASSQEGRGREKLFF. CDR3 DNA: TGCGCCAGCAGCCAGGAGGGGAGGGGGAGGGAAAAACTGTTTTTT.

The chain is built from TRBV7-2 and TRBJ1-2; 7 bases fit TRBD1. V trimming: 7 bases; J trimming: 4 bases; junction bases outside the gene matches: 9. CDR1 SGHTA and CDR2 FQGNSA come from the germline V gene. The CDR3 consists of 14 residues. The CDR3 sequence is CASTQQGSSYGYTF. The CDR3 coding sequence is TGTGCCAGCACTCAACAGGGGTCGAGCTATGGCTACACCTTC.

This chain links TRBV25-1 with TRBJ2-1, with TRBD2 matching over 10 bases. Germline loops: CDR1 MGHDK, CDR2 SYGVNS. J was trimmed by 10 bases and V by 1 base; bases with no gene match: 10. The CDR3 is made up of 16 amino acids. CDR3 amino acids: CASSELGASGSGEQFF. In DNA form, the CDR3 reads TGTGCCAGCAGTGAATTAGGGGCTAGCGGGAGCGGCGAGCAGTTCTTC.

CDR3 sequence reads: CASSHGVRGTEQFF. The DNA for the CDR3 is TGTGCCAGCTCACACGGGGTCAGGGGTACTGAGCAGTTCTTC. The chain links TRBV18 to TRBJ2-1; the D gene is possibly TRBD1 (6 bases). Trimming left V 4 bases short and J 9 bases short, with 16 bases between. Germline-derived CDR1 and CDR2 are KGHSH and LQKENI. The CDR3 length is 14 residues.

The rearrangement links TRBV5-4 to TRBJ2-7; tentatively, D is TRBD2 (6 bases). V gave up 4 bases and J gave up 9 bases, with 20 bases separating them. Germline lookup yields CDR1 SGHNT and CDR2 YYREEE (reference sequence). This CDR3 spans 14 amino acids. DNA of the CDR3: TGTGCCAGCAGCCCAGTGGGAGCTAGCGAGATGCAGTACTTC. Protein: CASSPVGASEMQYF.

This sequence joins TRBV29-1 and TRBJ2-5, with TRBD1 identical over 8 bases. CDR1 is SQVTM, CDR2 ANQGSEA, per germline. The V gene end was trimmed by 4 bases and the J gene end by 2 bases; junction bases not matched to a gene: 0. This CDR3 spans 12 amino acids. The DNA for the CDR3 is TGCAGCGTTGGGGACAGGCAAGAGACCCAGTACTTC. As protein: CSVGDRQETQYF.

The chain uses TRBV28 and TRBJ1-2; the D gene is possibly TRBD1 (6 bases). Deletions cut 7 bases from V and 5 bases from J, with 11 bases between. The CDR3 contains 12 residues. The germline gives CDR1 MDHEN, CDR2 SYDVKM. The CDR3 nucleotides read TGTGCCAGCACTCGGGGGGCGTATGGCTACACCTTC. Amino acids: CASTRGAYGYTF.

This clone has just a few counts. The J gene is TRBJ2-7, the V gene TRBV28, with 8 bases that match TRBD2. After removal of 5 bases from V and 7 bases from J, the junction contained 7 bases not matched to a gene. The CDR3 consists of 13 residues. The germline CDR1 and CDR2 sequences are MDHEN and SYDVKM. The CDR3 sequence is CASSSGSAVEQYF. The CDR3 nucleotides read TGTGCCAGCAGTAGCGGGAGCGCGGTAGAGCAGTACTTC.

The chain links TRBV5-1 to TRBJ2-7; D call uncertain. V dropped 0 bases and J dropped 5 bases, with 12 bases sitting between them. This CDR3 is built from 14 residues. CDR1 is SGHRS, CDR2 YFSETQ, per germline. The CDR3, as DNA: TGCGCCAGCAGCTTGGACACCGGCCGGGACGAGCAGTACTTC. Residues: CASSLDTGRDEQYF.

The chain combines TRBV27 with TRBJ2-7, with D tentatively TRBD1 (6 bases). This CDR3 region has 15 residues. In germline, CDR1 is MNHEY, CDR2 SMNVEV (reference sequence). V dropped 3 bases and J dropped 0 bases, with 12 bases sitting between them. DNA for the CDR3: TGTGCCAGCAGTTTGATACAGGGCCTCTCCTACGAGCAGTACTTC. Its translation is CASSLIQGLSYEQYF.

The gene calls are TRBV5-6 and TRBJ2-3; D possibly corresponds to TRBD1 (6 bases). Germline V gene sequence: CDR1 SGHDT, CDR2 YYEEEE. V lost 0 bases and J 2 bases, leaving 13 bases between the germline ends. The CDR3 contains 16 residues. CDR3 DNA sequence: TGTGCCAGCAGCTTGGTGGACAGAGATTCCACAGATACGCAGTATTTT. It encodes CASSLVDRDSTDTQYF.

The J gene is TRBJ1-4, the V gene TRBV4-3; D uncertain. Trimming removed 1 base at V and 8 bases at J, with 11 bases between. In germline, CDR1 is LGHNA, CDR2 YSLEER. This CDR3 region has 14 residues. In DNA form, the CDR3 reads TGCGCCAGCAGCCAAGTTCTGGGAGGAGAAAAACTGTTTTTT. It specifies CASSQVLGGEKLFF.

Only one count was recorded for this clone. The rearrangement uses TRBV6-6 and TRBJ1-1; 10 bases agree with TRBD1. V lost 4 bases to trimming and J lost 2 bases; unmatched junction nucleotides: 7. Germline V gives CDR1 MNHNY, CDR2 SVGAGI (reference sequence). CDR3 length: 16 amino acids. The CDR3, as DNA: TGTGCCAGCAGTTCCATGGGGGACAGGGGAAACACTGAAGCTTTCTTT. It encodes CASSSMGDRGNTEAFF.

Only one count was recorded for this clone. The chain joins TRBV25-1 to TRBJ2-1, with TRBD2 matching 7 bases. This CDR3 has 12 amino acids. The V segment lost 6 bases and the J segment 9 bases; nucleotides outside the gene matches: 5. CDR1 is MGHDK and CDR2 is SYGVNS in the germline V gene. The CDR3 DNA reads TGTGCCAGCAGCCGGGGACTAACTGAGCAGTTCTTC. This sequence encodes CASSRGLTEQFF.

The CDR3 loop reads CASSLEWDRGLGESGYTF. The CDR3, as DNA: TGTGCCAGCAGCTTGGAGTGGGACAGGGGTCTTGGGGAGAGCGGCTACACCTTC. The rearrangement uses TRBV5-8 and TRBJ1-2, with 10 bases fitting TRBD1. The CDR3 is made up of 18 amino acids. Germline CDR1 reads SGHTS; CDR2 reads YDEGEE. The J segment lost 8 bases and the V segment lost 0 bases, leaving 16 bases of the junction unmatched.

The chain employs TRBV7-3 and TRBJ2-1; 7 bases line up with TRBD1. CDR3 length: 14 amino acids. Losses at the gene ends were 0 bases for V and 7 bases for J; bases not matched to a gene: 3. Germline V gives CDR1 SGHTA, CDR2 FQGTGA. The CDR3 spells CASSLTGQNNEQFF. CDR3 bases: TGTGCCAGCAGCTTAACGGGACAGAATAATGAGCAGTTCTTC.

The chain has TRBV27 and TRBJ1-2; D call uncertain. Trimming cost V 2 bases and J 5 bases, with 12 bases left between them. The CDR3 runs 14 residues. The germline V gene has CDR1 MNHEY and CDR2 SMNVEV (reference sequence). The CDR3 spells CASSLAGREYGYTF. Here the CDR3 DNA reads TGTGCCAGCAGTTTAGCGGGCCGAGAGTATGGCTACACCTTC.